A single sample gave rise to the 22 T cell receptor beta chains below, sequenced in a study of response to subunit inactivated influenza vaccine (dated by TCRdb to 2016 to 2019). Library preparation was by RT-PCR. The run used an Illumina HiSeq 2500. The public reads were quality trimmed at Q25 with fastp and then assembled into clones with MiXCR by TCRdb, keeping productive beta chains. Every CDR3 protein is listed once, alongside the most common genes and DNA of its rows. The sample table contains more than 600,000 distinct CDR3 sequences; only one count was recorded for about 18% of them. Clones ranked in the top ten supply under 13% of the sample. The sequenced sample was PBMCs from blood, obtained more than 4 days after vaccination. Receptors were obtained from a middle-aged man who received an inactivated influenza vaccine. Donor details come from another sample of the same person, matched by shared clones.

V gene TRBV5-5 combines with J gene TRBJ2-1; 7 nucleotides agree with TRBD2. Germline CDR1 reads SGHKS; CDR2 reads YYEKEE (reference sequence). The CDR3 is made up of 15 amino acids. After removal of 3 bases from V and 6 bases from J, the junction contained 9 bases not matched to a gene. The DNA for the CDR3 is TGTGCCAGCAGCTCTCGCTCCCGGGGGGTCAATGAGCAGTTCTTC. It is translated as CASSSRSRGVNEQFF.

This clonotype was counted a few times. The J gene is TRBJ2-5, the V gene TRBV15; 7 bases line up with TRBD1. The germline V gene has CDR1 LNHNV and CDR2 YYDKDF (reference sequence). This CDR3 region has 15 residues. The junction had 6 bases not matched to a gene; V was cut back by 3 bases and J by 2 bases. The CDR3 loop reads CATSSPGTAQETQYF. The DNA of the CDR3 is TGTGCCACCAGCAGCCCCGGGACAGCTCAAGAGACCCAGTACTTC.

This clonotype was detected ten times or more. The CDR3 DNA sequence: TGCAGCGTTGCCGCGGGCCAGGGGAATATATACGAGCAGTACTTC. This encodes CSVAAGQGNIYEQYF. V is TRBV29-1 and J is TRBJ2-7; maybe TRBD1 (6 bases). The CDR3 runs 15 residues. Germline-derived CDR1 and CDR2 are SQVTM and ANQGSEA. The V end was cut by 4 bases, the J end by 4 bases, with 20 bases between.

The CDR3 protein is CASGDHPGTGDYGYTF. As DNA, the CDR3 is TGTGCCAGCGGCGATCACCCCGGGACAGGGGATTATGGCTACACCTTC. This chain links TRBV5-5 with TRBJ1-2; TRBD1 matches at 10 bases. The CDR3 has 16 amino acids. Germline V gene lookup returns CDR1 SGHKS and CDR2 YYEKEE (reference sequence). V trimming: 7 bases; J trimming: 5 bases; junction bases outside the gene matches: 14.

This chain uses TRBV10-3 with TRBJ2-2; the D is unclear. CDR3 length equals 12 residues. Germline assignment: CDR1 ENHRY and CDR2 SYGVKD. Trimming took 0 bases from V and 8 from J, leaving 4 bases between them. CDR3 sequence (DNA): TGTGCCATCAGTGAGTCGGAGGGGGAGCTGTTTTTT. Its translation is CAISESEGELFF.

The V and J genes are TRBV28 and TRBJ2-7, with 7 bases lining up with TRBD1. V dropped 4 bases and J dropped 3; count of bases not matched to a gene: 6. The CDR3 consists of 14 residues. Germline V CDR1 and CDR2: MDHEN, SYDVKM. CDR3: CASSSTGFSYEQYF. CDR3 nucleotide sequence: TGTGCCAGCAGTTCGACAGGGTTCAGCTACGAGCAGTACTTC.

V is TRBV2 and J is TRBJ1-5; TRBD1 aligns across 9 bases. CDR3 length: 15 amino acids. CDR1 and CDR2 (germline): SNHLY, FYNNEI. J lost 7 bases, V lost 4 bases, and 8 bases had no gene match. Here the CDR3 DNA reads TGTGCCAGCAGTGGGGACAGGGACGTCTGGCAGCCCCAGCATTTT. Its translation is CASSGDRDVWQPQHF.

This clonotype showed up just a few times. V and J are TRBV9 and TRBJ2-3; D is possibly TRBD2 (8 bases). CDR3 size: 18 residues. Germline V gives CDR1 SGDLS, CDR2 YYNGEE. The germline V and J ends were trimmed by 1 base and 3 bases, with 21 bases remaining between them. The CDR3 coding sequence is TGTGCCAGCAGCGTAAGTTGGTCGGTAGCGGGACAGACAGATACGCAGTATTTT. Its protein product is CASSVSWSVAGQTDTQYF.

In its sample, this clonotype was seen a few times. This chain's CDR3 is CASSYTGAGYTF. CDR3 DNA: TGTGCCAGCAGCTACACAGGAGCGGGCTACACCTTC. The chain uses TRBV5-6 and TRBJ1-2, with D perhaps TRBD1 (5 bases). The CDR3 loop spans 12 amino acids. Trimming removed 3 bases from V and 8 bases from J, with 11 bases in between. Germline CDR1 SGHDT, CDR2 YYEEEE. The full variable domain, completed using reference TRBV5-6 and TRBJ1-2, is DAGVTQSPTHLIKTRGQQVTLRCSPKSGHDTVSWYQQALGQGPQFIFQYYEEEERQRGNFPDRFSGHQFPNYSSELNVNALLLGDSALYLCASSYTGAGYTFGSGTRLTVV.

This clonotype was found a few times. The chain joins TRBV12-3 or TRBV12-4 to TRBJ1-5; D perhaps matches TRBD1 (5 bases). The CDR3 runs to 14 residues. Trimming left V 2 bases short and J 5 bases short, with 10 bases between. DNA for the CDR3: TGTGCCAGCAGTTTAAAAGGGGTACATCAGCCCCAGCATTTT. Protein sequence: CASSLKGVHQPQHF.

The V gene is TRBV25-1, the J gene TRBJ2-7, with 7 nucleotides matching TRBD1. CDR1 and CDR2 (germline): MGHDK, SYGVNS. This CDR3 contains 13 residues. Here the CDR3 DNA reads TGTGCAACCTGTGGGGGACAGTCCTACGAGCAGTACTTC. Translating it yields CATCGGQSYEQYF.

For the CDR3, the DNA is TGTGCCAGCAGCCGCGGGACCCTAAGCTCCTACGAGCAGTACTTC. Amino acids: CASSRGTLSSYEQYF. This rearrangement joins TRBV4-2 to TRBJ2-7; a weak D match, TRBD2 (6 bases). Per the germline V gene, CDR1 is LGHNA and CDR2 is YNFKEQ. The CDR3 loop spans 15 amino acids. V gave up 4 bases and J gave up 0 bases, with 13 bases separating them.

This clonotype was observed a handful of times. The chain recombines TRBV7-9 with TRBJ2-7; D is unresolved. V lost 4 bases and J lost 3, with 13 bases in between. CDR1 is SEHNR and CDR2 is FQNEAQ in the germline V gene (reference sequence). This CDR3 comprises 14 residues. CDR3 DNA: TGTGCCAGCAGCTCCCCTACCCTGGGCTACGAGCAGTACTTC. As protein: CASSSPTLGYEQYF.

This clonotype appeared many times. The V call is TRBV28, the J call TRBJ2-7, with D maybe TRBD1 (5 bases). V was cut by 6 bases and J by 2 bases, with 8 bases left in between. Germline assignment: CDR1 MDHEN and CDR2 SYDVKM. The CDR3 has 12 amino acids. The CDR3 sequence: CASSQGTYEQYF. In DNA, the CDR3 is TGTGCCAGCAGCCAGGGAACCTACGAGCAGTACTTC.

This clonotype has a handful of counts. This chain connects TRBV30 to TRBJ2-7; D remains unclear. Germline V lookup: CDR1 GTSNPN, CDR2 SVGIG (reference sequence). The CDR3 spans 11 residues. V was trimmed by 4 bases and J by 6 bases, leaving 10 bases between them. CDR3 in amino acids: CAWNAYGEQYF. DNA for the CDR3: TGTGCCTGGAATGCATACGGCGAGCAGTACTTC.

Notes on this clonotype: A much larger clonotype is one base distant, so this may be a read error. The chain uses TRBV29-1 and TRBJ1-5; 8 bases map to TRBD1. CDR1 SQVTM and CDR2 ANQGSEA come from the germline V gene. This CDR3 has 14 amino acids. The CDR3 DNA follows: TGCAGCGTAATAACAGGGACAGGCAATCATCCCCAGCATTTT. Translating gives CSVITGTGNHPQHF.

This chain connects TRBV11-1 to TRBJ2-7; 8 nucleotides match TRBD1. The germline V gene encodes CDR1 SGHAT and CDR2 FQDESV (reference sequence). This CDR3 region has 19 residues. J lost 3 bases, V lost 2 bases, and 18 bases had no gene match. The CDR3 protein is CASSLRLVGTGITLYEQYF. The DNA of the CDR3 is TGTGCCAGCAGCTTACGGCTAGTGGGGACAGGCATTACCCTCTACGAGCAGTACTTC.

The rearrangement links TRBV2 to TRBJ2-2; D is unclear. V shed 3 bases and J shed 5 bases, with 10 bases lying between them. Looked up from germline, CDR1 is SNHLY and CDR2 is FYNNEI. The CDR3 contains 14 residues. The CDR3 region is CASSDNLGTGELFF. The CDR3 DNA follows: TGTGCCAGCAGTGATAATTTAGGGACCGGGGAGCTGTTTTTT.

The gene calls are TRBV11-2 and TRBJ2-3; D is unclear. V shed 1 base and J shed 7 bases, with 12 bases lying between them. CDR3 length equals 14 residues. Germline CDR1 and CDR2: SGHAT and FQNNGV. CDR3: CASSLGPLTYTQYF. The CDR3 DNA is TGTGCCAGCAGCTTAGGTCCCCTGACGTATACGCAGTATTTT. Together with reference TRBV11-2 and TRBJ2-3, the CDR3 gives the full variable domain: EAGVAQSPRYKIIEKRQSVAFWCNPISGHATLYWYQQILGQGPKLLIQFQNNGVVDDSQLPKDRFSAERLKGVDSTLKIQPAKLEDSAVYLCASSLGPLTYTQYFGPGTRLTVL.

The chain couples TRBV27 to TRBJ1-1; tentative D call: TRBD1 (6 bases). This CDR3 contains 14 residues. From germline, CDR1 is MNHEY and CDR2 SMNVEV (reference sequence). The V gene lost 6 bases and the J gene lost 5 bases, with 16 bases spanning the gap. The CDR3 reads CASSNGGSWTEAFF. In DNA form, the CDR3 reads TGTGCCAGCAGCAACGGGGGCTCTTGGACTGAAGCTTTCTTT.

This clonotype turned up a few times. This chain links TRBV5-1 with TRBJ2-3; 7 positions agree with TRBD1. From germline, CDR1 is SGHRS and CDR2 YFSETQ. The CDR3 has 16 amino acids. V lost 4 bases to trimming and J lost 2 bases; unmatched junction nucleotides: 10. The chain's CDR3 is CASSPLDRTFTDTQYF. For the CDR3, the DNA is TGCGCCAGCAGCCCTCTGGACAGGACATTCACAGATACGCAGTATTTT.

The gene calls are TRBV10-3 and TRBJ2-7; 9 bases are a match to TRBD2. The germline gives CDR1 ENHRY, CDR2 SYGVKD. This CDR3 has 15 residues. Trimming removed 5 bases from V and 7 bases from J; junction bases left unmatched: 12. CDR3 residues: CAISRVGGRAEEQYF. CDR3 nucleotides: TGTGCCATCAGTCGGGTAGGCGGGAGGGCCGAAGAGCAGTACTTC.